The present entry profiles one T cell receptor (beta chain) with its context. TCRdb's copy holds only in-frame clones and misses some; the assay was immunoSEQ multiplex PCR. The sample has about 97,000 clones, just under 95% seen once. The sample comes from a study of technical replicates of blood from a handful of donors. The CDR3 is 15 residues long. The ends were cut back, 6 bases at V and 8 bases at J, with 19 bases in the middle. Germline V gene data show CDR1 as SNHLY and CDR2 as FYNNEI. Sequencing input: T cells isolated from PBMCs. This rearrangement joins TRBV2 to TRBJ1-4; D is unclear. The receptor was derived from a human donor in good health. CDR3 protein: CASRVETGWLEKLFF. The CDR3 DNA sequence: TGTGCCAGCAGAGTAGAGACCGGGTGGCTCGAAAAACTGTTTTTT.